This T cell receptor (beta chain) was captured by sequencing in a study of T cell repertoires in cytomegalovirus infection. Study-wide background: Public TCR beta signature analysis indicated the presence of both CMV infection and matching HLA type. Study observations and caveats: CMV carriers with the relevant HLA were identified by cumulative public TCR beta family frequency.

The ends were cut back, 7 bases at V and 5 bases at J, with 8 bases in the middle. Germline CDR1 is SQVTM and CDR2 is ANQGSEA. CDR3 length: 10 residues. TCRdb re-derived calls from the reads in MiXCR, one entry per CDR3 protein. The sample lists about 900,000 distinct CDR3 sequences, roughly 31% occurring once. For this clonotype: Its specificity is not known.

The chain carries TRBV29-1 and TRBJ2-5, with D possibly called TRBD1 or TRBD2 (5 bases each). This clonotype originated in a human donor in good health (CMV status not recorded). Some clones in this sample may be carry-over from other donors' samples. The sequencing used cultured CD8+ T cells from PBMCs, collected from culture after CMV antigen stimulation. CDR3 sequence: CSDGDETQYF. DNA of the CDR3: TGCAGCGACGGGGACGAGACCCAGTACTTC.